This entry lists 16 T cell receptor beta chains sequenced from one sample in a study of cytomegalovirus exposure and HLA in healthy donors. Amplification used 60 Vbeta primers and 13 Jbeta primers. The protocol was immunoSEQ multiplex PCR, while the TCRdb copy is restricted to in-frame clones and leaves out a portion. The repertoire holds about 140,000 clones, around three quarters seen once, with around 1.9% in the top ten. Sequencing was performed on PBMCs. These receptors were taken from a man in his forties or fifties in good health and CMV-seronegative.

The rearrangement links TRBV2 to TRBJ2-1; D is perhaps TRBD2 (7 bases). Germline V lookup: CDR1 SNHLY, CDR2 FYNNEI. The CDR3 spans 16 residues. V was clipped by 3 bases and J by 4 bases, with 16 bases between them. The CDR3 sequence: CASSEIAGAKYNEQFF. CDR3 DNA: TGTGCCAGCAGTGAGATTGCGGGGGCCAAATACAATGAGCAGTTCTTC.

This rearrangement joins TRBV6-1 to TRBJ1-4; 9 bases match TRBD1. The CDR3 has 14 residues. V shed 5 bases, J shed 7 bases, and the junction held 5 bases outside the gene matches. Germline V gene lookup returns CDR1 MNHNS and CDR2 SASEGT. In DNA, the CDR3 is TGTGCCAGCAGTCGGGGGGACAGGGCTGAAAAACTGTTTTTT. Protein sequence: CASSRGDRAEKLFF.

This chain connects TRBV13 to TRBJ2-2; 13 nucleotides match TRBD2. This CDR3 comprises 17 residues. CDR1 and CDR2 from the germline V gene are PRHDT and FYEKMQ (reference sequence). The V and J ends lost 5 bases and 3 bases, in that order; junction bases with no gene match: 6. This chain's CDR3 is CASSKLAGGPDTGELFF. In nucleotides, the CDR3 is TGTGCCAGCAGCAAACTAGCGGGAGGGCCTGACACCGGGGAGCTGTTTTTT.

The CDR3 region is CASSLREAVADEQFF. CDR3 DNA: TGTGCCAGCAGTTTACGGGAGGCGGTCGCCGATGAGCAGTTCTTC. This chain links TRBV27 with TRBJ2-1; 7 bases line up with TRBD2. V lost 2 bases and J lost 8; bases outside the gene matches: 9. The CDR3 is 15 amino acids. Germline V gene sequence: CDR1 MNHEY, CDR2 SMNVEV (reference sequence).

J is TRBJ2-3 and V is TRBV7-9, with 9 bases fitting TRBD2. The J segment lost 3 bases and the V segment lost 1 base, leaving 14 bases of the junction unmatched. Per germline, CDR1 SEHNR and CDR2 FQNEAQ (reference sequence). The CDR3 has 19 amino acids. CDR3 residues: CASSLGGSEREVGTDTQYF. CDR3 bases: TGTGCCAGCAGCTTAGGAGGGTCTGAGCGGGAGGTGGGAACAGATACGCAGTATTTT.

A word on this clone: The junction differs from germline at one of its ends, possibly a read error. The V gene is TRBV7-9, the J gene TRBJ1-2, with no clear D. The CDR3 totals 12 residues. CDR1 and CDR2 (germline): SEHNR, FQNEAQ (reference sequence). CDR3 in amino acids: CSSSPVASGYTF. CDR3 DNA: TGTTCCAGCAGCCCCGTGGCTAGTGGCTACACCTTC.

In its sample, this clone was seen a few times. The CDR3 is CASSLDRNTEAFF. CDR3 bases: TGTGCCAGCAGCCTCGACAGGAACACTGAAGCTTTCTTT. The chain employs TRBV14 and TRBJ1-1; tentative D call: TRBD1 (5 bases). Looked up from germline, CDR1 is SGHDN and CDR2 is FVKESK. V gave up 4 bases and J gave up 1 base, with 7 bases separating them. This CDR3 comprises 13 residues. Looking up the rest from reference TRBV14 and TRBJ1-1 gives the full variable domain: EAGVTQFPSHSVIEKGQTVTLRCDPISGHDNLYWYRRVMGKEIKFLLHFVKESKQDESGMPNNRFLAERTGGTYSTLKVQPAELEDSGVYFCASSLDRNTEAFFGQGTRLTVV.

This clone was observed a few times. The V gene is TRBV6-1, the J gene TRBJ2-5; 8 bases map to TRBD2. This CDR3 has 15 amino acids. Germline V gives CDR1 MNHNS, CDR2 SASEGT. The V gene end was trimmed by 6 bases and the J gene end by 5 bases; junction bases not matched to a gene: 11. The CDR3 region has the DNA TGTGCCAGCAGGAGACTGGGAGCGGGAGAGGAGACCCAGTACTTC. Protein: CASRRLGAGEETQYF.

The genes are TRBV19 and TRBJ2-5; the match to TRBD1 covers 8 bases. The germline CDR1 and CDR2 sequences are LNHDA and SQIVND (reference sequence). The J segment lost 0 bases and the V segment lost 1 base, leaving 1 base of the junction unmatched. This CDR3 contains 15 residues. The CDR3 DNA is TGTGCCAGTAGTATAGCGGGACAGGACCAAGAGACCCAGTACTTC. Translating gives CASSIAGQDQETQYF.

The chain joins TRBV7-2 to TRBJ2-3, with 11 bases fitting TRBD1. CDR3 size: 16 residues. The V gene's germline CDR1 is SGHTA and CDR2 FQGNSA. V gave up 5 bases and J gave up 2 bases; unmatched junction bases: 6. The chain's CDR3 is CASSMGTGGITDTQYF. CDR3 coding DNA: TGTGCCAGCAGCATGGGGACAGGGGGTATCACAGATACGCAGTATTTT. The full variable domain, in which reference TRBV7-2 and TRBJ2-3 provide the parts outside the CDR3, is GAGVSQSPSNKVTEKGKDVELRCDPISGHTALYWYRQSLGQGLEFLIYFQGNSAPDKSGLPSDRFSAERTGGSVSTLTIQRTQQEDSAVYLCASSMGTGGITDTQYFGPGTRLTVL.

V and J are TRBV5-1 and TRBJ2-3; maybe TRBD1 (6 bases). Germline loops: CDR1 SGHRS, CDR2 YFSETQ. Trimming took 1 base from V and 4 from J, leaving 10 bases between them. This CDR3 has 14 amino acids. CDR3 protein: CASSLTGRADTQYF. The CDR3 DNA follows: TGCGCCAGCAGCTTGACAGGGCGGGCAGATACGCAGTATTTT.

This clone was counted only a few times. The genes are TRBV28 and TRBJ2-1; 12 bases match TRBD2. CDR1 is MDHEN and CDR2 is SYDVKM in the germline V gene. The junction had 17 bases not matched to a gene; V was cut back by 4 bases and J by 4 bases. The CDR3 spans 20 residues. CDR3 protein: CASSSPPGLAGGPIYNEQFF. CDR3 in DNA: TGTGCCAGCAGTTCACCCCCAGGGCTAGCGGGAGGGCCTATATACAATGAGCAGTTCTTC. Supplemented by reference TRBV28 and TRBJ2-1, the full variable domain reads DVKVTQSSRYLVKRTGEKVFLECVQDMDHENMFWYRQDPGLGLRLIYFSYDVKMKEKGDIPEGYSVSREKKERFSLILESASTNQTSMYLCASSSPPGLAGGPIYNEQFFGPGTRLTVL.

CDR3 in amino acids: CASSGGWDRERPYEQYF. As DNA, the CDR3 is TGCGCCAGCAGCGGGGGGTGGGACAGGGAACGACCCTACGAGCAGTACTTC. The chain links TRBV5-1 to TRBJ2-7, with 9 positions matching TRBD1. The germline gives CDR1 SGHRS, CDR2 YFSETQ. The CDR3 covers 17 residues. Trimming took 4 bases from V and 2 from J; bases not matched to a gene: 13.

This clone has a handful of counts. The rearrangement uses TRBV5-1 and TRBJ1-1, with a weak D call TRBD1 (5 bases). This CDR3 region has 13 residues. Trimming took off 4 bases at V and 3 bases at J, with 10 bases between the two ends. Germline lookup yields CDR1 SGHRS and CDR2 YFSETQ. The DNA of the CDR3 is TGCGCCAGCAGCCACGACAGTTACACTGAAGCTTTCTTT. It encodes CASSHDSYTEAFF.

The J gene is TRBJ2-3, the V gene TRBV6-1; the match to TRBD2 covers 7 bases. CDR1 is MNHNS, CDR2 SASEGT, per germline. Trimming removed 5 bases from V and 0 bases from J; junction bases left unmatched: 2. This CDR3 has 14 residues. CDR3 sequence (DNA): TGTGCCAGCAGTACTAGCGTAAGCACAGATACGCAGTATTTT. This sequence encodes CASSTSVSTDTQYF.

This chain joins TRBV6-5 and TRBJ2-5; 11 bases align to TRBD1. This CDR3 contains 16 residues. From germline, CDR1 is MNHEY and CDR2 SVGAGI. V trimming: 2 bases; J trimming: 5 bases; junction bases outside the gene matches: 7. The CDR3 spells CASSYPRTGGEETQYF. Here the CDR3 DNA reads TGTGCCAGCAGTTACCCCCGGACAGGGGGCGAGGAGACCCAGTACTTC.